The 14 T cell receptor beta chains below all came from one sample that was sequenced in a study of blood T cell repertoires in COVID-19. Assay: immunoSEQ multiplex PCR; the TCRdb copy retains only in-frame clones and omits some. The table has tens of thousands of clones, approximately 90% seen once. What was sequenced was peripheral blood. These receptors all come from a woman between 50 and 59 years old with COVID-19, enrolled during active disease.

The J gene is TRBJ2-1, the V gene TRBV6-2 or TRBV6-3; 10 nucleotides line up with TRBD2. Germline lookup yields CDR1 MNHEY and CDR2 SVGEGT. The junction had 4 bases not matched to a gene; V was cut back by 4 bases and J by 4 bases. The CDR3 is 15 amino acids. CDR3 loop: CASSSPGLAYNEQFF. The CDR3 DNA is TGTGCCAGCAGTTCCCCGGGACTAGCGTACAATGAGCAGTTCTTC.

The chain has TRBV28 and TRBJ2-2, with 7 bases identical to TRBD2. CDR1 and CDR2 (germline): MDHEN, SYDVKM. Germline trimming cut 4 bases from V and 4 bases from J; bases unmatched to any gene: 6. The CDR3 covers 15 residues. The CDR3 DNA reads TGTGCCAGCAGTTCGGCGGGAGAGAGCACCGGGGAGCTGTTTTTT. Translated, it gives CASSSAGESTGELFF.

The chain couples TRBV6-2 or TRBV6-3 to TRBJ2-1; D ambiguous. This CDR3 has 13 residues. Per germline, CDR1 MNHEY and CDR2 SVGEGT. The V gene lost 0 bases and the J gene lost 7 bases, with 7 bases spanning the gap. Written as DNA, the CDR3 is TGTGCCAGCAGTTACTCGACTCGAAATGAGCAGTTCTTC. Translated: CASSYSTRNEQFF.

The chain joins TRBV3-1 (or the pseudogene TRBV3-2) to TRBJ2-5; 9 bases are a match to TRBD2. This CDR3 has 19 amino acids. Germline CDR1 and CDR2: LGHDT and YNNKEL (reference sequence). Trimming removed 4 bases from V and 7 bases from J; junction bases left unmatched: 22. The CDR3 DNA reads TGTGCCAGCAGCCCCCTCCCCCGGCTTCCGGGACTAGCATTCGGGACCCAGTACTTC. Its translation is CASSPLPRLPGLAFGTQYF.

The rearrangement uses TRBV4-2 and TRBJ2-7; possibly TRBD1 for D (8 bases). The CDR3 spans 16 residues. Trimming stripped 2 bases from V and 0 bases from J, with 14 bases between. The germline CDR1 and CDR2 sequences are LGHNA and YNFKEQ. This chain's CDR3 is CASSQPTGGGSYEQYF. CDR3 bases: TGTGCCAGCAGCCAACCCACAGGGGGGGGCTCCTACGAGCAGTACTTC.

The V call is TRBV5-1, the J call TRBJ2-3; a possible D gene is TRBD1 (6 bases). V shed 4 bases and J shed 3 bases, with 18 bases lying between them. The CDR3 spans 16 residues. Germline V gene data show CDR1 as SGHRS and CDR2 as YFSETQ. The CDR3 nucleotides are TGCGCCAGCAGCCCCTCTGACAGGATCGTGACAGATACGCAGTATTTT. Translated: CASSPSDRIVTDTQYF.

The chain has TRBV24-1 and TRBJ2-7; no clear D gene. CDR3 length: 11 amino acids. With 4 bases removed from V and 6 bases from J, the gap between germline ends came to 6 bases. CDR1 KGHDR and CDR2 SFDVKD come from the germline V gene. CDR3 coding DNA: TGTGCCACCAGTGACAAAATCGAGCAGTACTTC. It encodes CATSDKIEQYF.

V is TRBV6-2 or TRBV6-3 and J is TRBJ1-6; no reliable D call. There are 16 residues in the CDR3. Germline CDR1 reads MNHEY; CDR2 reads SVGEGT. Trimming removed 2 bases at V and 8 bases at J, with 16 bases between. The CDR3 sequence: CASSYLASGSDSPLHF. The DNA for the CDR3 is TGTGCCAGCAGTTACCTGGCCTCTGGGAGTGATTCACCCCTCCACTTT.

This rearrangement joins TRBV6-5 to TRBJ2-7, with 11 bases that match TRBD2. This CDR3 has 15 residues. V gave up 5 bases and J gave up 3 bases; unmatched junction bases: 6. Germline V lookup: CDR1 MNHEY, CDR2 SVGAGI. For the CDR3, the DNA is TGTGCCAGCAGTCCCGGACTAGCGGGTCTCTACGAGCAGTACTTC. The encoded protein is CASSPGLAGLYEQYF.

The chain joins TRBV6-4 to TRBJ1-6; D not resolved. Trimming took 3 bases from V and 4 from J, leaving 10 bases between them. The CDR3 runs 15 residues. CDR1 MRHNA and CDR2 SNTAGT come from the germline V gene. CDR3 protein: CASSESGDYNSPLHF. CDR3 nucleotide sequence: TGTGCCAGCAGTGAATCCGGGGATTATAATTCACCCCTCCACTTT.

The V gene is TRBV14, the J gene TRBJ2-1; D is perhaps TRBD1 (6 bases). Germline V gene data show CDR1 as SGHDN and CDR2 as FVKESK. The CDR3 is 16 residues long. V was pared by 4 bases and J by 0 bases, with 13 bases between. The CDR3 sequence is CASSLRQEFSYNEQFF. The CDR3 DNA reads TGTGCCAGCAGCCTGAGACAGGAGTTCTCCTACAATGAGCAGTTCTTC.

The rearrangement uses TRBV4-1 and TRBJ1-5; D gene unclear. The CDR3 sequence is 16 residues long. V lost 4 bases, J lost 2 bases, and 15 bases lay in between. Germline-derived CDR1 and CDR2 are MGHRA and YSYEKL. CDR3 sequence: CASSPETGRGNQPQHF. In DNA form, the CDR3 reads TGCGCCAGCAGCCCCGAAACGGGTCGGGGCAATCAGCCCCAGCATTTT.

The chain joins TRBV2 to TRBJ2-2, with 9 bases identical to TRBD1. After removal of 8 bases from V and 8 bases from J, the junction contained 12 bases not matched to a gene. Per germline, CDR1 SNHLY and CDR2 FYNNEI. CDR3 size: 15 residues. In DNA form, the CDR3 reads TGTGCCAGCCGAACCGGGACAGGGCGTATAGGGGAGCTGTTTTTT. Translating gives CASRTGTGRIGELFF.

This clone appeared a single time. This CDR3 reads CSAQTGIQYF. The CDR3 DNA is TGCAGTGCTCAGACAGGAATTCAGTACTTC. The gene calls are TRBV20-1 and TRBJ2-4; D is perhaps TRBD1 (6 bases). The CDR3 runs to 10 residues. Looked up from germline, CDR1 is DFQATT and CDR2 is SNEGSKA (reference sequence). V shed 5 bases and J shed 10 bases, with 9 bases lying between them.